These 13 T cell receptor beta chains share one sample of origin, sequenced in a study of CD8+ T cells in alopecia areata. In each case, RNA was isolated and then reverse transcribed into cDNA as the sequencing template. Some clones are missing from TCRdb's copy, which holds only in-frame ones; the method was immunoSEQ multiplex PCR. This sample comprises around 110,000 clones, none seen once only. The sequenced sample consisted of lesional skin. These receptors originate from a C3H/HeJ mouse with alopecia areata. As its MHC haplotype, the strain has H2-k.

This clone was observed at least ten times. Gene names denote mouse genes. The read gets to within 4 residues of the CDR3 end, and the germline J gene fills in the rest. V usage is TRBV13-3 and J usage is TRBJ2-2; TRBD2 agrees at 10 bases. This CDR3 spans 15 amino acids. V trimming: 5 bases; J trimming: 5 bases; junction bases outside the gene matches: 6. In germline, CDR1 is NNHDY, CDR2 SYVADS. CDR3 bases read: TGTGCCAGCAGACTCCGGGACTGGGGAACCGGG. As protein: CASRLRDWGTG. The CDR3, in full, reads CASRLRDWGTGQLYF.

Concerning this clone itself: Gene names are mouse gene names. The covered CDR3 bases are TGTGCTAGCAGTAGAGGCAGGGGGCGAACCGGG. The encoded protein is CASSRGRGRTG. The CDR3, in full, reads CASSRGRGRTGQLYF. This chain connects TRBV17 to TRBJ2-2, with 8 bases lining up with TRBD1. The read comes to an end 4 residues before the CDR3 does, leaving the germline J gene to fill in the end. Germline V gene data show CDR1 as MNHDT and CDR2 as YYDKIL. This CDR3 is 15 amino acids long. With V trimmed by 1 base and J by 5 bases, 3 bases remained unmatched.

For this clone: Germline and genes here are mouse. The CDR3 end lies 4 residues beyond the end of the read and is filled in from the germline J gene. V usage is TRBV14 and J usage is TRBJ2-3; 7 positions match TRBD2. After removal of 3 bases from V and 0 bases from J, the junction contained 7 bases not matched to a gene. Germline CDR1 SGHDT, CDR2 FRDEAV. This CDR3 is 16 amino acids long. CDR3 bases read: TGTGCCAGCAGTTCCGCTGGGGGACCTAGTGCAGAA. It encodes CASSSAGGPSAE. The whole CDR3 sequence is CASSSAGGPSAETLYF.

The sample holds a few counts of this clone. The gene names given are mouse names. CDR3 amino acids: CTCSADWLGKDTQYF. The part of the CDR3 DNA that was read is TGCACCTGCAGTGCAGACTGGCTGGGGAAAGAC. This rearrangement joins TRBV1 to TRBJ2-5; D perhaps matches TRBD2 (6 bases). The read stops 4 residues short of the end of the CDR3; the missing end is completed from the germline J gene. Germline V gives CDR1 NSQYPW, CDR2 LRSPGD (reference sequence). This CDR3 spans 15 amino acids.

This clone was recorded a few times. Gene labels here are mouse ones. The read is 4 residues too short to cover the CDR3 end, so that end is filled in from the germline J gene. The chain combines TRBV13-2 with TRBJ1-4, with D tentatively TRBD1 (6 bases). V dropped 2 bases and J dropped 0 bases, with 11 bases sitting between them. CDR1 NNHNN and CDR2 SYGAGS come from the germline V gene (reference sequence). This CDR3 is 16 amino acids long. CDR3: CASGEGSGVSNERLFF. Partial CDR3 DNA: TGTGCCAGCGGTGAAGGGTCAGGGGTTTCCAACGAA.

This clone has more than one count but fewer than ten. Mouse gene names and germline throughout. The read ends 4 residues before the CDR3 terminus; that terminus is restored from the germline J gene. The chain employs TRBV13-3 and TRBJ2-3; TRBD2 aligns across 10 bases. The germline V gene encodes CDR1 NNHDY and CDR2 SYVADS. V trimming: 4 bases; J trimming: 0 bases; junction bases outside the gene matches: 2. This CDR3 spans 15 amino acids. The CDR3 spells CASSKTGGSAETLYF. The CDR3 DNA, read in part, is TGTGCCAGCAGTAAGACTGGGGGGAGTGCAGAA.

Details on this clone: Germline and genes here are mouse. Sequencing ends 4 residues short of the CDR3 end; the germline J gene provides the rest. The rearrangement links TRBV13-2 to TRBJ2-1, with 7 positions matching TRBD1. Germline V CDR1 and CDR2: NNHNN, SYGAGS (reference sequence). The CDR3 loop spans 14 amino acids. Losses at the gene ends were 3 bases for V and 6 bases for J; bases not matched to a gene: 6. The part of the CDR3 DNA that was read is TGTGCCAGCGGTGCCCCGGGACAGATTGCT. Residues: CASGAPGQIA. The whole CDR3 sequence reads CASGAPGQIAEQFF.

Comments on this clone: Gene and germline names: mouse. CDR3 sequence reads: CASSGGQGYEQYF. CDR3 bases read: TGTGCCAGCAGTGGTGGACAGGGATAT. The chain joins TRBV13-3 to TRBJ2-7; 8 bases line up with TRBD1. The read finishes 4 residues shy of the CDR3 end, and the germline J gene is used to complete it. Germline loops: CDR1 NNHDY, CDR2 SYVADS. The CDR3 has 13 residues.

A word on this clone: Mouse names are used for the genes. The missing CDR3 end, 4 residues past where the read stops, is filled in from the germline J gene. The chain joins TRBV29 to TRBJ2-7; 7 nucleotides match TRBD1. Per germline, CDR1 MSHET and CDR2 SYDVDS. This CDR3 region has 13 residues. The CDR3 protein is CASSLWDRYEQYF. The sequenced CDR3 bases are TGTGCTAGCAGTTTATGGGACAGATAT. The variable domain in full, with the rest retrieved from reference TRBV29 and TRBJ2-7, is DMKVTQMPRYLIKRMGENVLLECGQDMSHETMYWYRQDPGLGLQLIYISYDVDSNSEGDIPKGYRVSRKKREHFSLILDSAKTNQTSVYFCASSLWDRYEQYFGPGTRLTVL.

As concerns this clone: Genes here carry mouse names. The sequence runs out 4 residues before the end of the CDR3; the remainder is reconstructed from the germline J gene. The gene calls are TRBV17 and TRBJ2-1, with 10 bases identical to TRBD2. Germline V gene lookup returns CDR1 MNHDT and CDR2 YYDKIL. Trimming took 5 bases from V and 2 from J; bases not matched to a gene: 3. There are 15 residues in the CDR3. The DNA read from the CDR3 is TGTGCTAGCAGTCAAACTGGGGGGGACTATGCT. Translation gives CASSQTGGDYA. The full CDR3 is CASSQTGGDYAEQFF.

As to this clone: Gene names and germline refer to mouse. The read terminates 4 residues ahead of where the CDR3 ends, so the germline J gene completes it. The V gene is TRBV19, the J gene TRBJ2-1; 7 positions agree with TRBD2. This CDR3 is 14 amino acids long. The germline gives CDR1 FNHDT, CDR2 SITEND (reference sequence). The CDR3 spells CASSIWGESTEQFF. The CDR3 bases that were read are TGTGCCAGCAGTATTTGGGGGGAGAGCACT.

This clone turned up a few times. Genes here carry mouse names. The CDR3 bases that were read are TGCACCTGCAGTGCAAAGCAAGGCAGGGAT. Residues: CTCSAKQGRD. The entire CDR3 reads CTCSAKQGRDEQYF. The V call is TRBV1, the J call TRBJ2-7; TRBD1 is a possible D gene (5 bases). The CDR3 end lies 4 residues beyond the end of the read and is filled in from the germline J gene. The CDR3 contains 14 residues. Germline V gene lookup returns CDR1 NSQYPW and CDR2 LRSPGD (reference sequence).

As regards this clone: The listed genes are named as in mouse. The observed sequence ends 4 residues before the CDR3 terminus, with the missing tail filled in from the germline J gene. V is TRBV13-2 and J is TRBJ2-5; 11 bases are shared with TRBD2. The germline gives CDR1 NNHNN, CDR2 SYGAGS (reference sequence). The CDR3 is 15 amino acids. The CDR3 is CASGVPGLGEDTQYF. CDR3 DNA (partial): TGTGCCAGCGGTGTCCCGGGACTGGGGGAAGAC.